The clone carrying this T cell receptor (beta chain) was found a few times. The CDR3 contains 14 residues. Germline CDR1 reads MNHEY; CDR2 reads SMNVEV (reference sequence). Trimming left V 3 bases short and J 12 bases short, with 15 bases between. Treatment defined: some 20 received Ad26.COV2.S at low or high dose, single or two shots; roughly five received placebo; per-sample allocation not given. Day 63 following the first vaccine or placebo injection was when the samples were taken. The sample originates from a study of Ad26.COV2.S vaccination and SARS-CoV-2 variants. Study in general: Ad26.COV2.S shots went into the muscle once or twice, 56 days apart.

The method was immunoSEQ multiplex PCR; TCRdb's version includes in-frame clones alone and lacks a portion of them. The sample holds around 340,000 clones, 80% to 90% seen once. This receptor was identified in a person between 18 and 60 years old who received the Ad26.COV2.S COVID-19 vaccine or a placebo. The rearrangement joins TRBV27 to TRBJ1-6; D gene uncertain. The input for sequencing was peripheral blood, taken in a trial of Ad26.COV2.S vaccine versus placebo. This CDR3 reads CASSFQDREGPLHF. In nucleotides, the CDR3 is TGTGCCAGCAGTTTCCAGGACCGTGAGGGACCCCTCCACTTT.